These 20 T cell receptor beta chains were all obtained from the same sample, sequenced in a study of blood T cell repertoires in COVID-19. TCRdb's copy holds only in-frame clones and misses some; the assay was immunoSEQ multiplex PCR. The sample has about 180,000 clones, about four fifths seen once. The sequencing sample was made of peripheral blood. These receptors came from an elderly woman with active or convalescent COVID-19.

This sequence joins TRBV12-3 or TRBV12-4 and TRBJ2-7; a possible D gene is TRBD1 (5 bases). V lost 6 bases and J 6 bases, leaving 12 bases between the germline ends. This CDR3 is built from 12 residues. CDR3 region: CASRDQRGEQYF. CDR3 nucleotides: TGTGCCAGCAGGGATCAAAGGGGCGAGCAGTACTTC.

The J gene is TRBJ1-1, the V gene TRBV7-3, with unresolved D. This CDR3 region has 14 residues. V was clipped by 0 bases and J by 0 bases, with 5 bases between them. Germline assignment: CDR1 SGHTA and CDR2 FQGTGA. Written as DNA, the CDR3 is TGTGCCAGCAGCTTAACGCCAGTGAACACTGAAGCTTTCTTT. This encodes CASSLTPVNTEAFF.

This clone was detected only once. The rearrangement links TRBV20-1 to TRBJ2-3; 7 bases are shared with TRBD2. CDR3 length: 15 amino acids. Germline CDR1 reads DFQATT; CDR2 reads SNEGSKA (reference sequence). V was pared by 6 bases and J by 6 bases, with 15 bases of the junction left unmatched. The CDR3 DNA sequence: TGCAGTGCCAGTATCGCGGCTAGCGGTTGGGATACGCAGTATTTT. Amino acids: CSASIAASGWDTQYF.

V and J are TRBV19 and TRBJ1-2, with D maybe TRBD1 (5 bases). V lost 1 base to trimming and J lost 7 bases, with 19 bases between them. This CDR3 is built from 16 residues. Germline loops: CDR1 LNHDA, CDR2 SQIVND (reference sequence). The CDR3 sequence is CASSIGGGRNPTGYTF. CDR3 nucleotide sequence: TGTGCCAGTAGTATAGGGGGGGGGAGAAACCCAACTGGCTACACCTTC.

The chain couples TRBV5-6 to TRBJ1-3; D is uncertain. Trimming stripped 2 bases from V and 3 bases from J, with 6 bases between. The CDR3 extends over 13 amino acids. Germline values: CDR1 SGHDT, CDR2 YYEEEE. CDR3 sequence: CASSFQNGNTIYF. For the CDR3, the DNA is TGTGCCAGCAGCTTCCAGAATGGAAACACCATATATTTT.

The chain is built from TRBV7-9 and TRBJ1-5; tentatively, D is TRBD1 (5 bases). V was clipped by 3 bases and J by 4 bases, with 7 bases between them. The V gene's germline CDR1 is SEHNR and CDR2 FQNEAQ (reference sequence). The CDR3 is 13 residues long. The CDR3: CASSLGLNQPQHF. The CDR3 DNA follows: TGTGCCAGCAGCTTGGGACTGAATCAGCCCCAGCATTTT.

This clone has only a few counts. This chain links TRBV3-1 (or the pseudogene TRBV3-2) with TRBJ2-7; 13 bases align to TRBD2. This CDR3 is built from 18 residues. The germline gives CDR1 LGHDT, CDR2 YNNKEL (reference sequence). Trimming at V came to 4 bases and at J to 3 bases, leaving 12 bases not matched to a gene. The CDR3 spells CASSPGLAGEWGYYEQYF. In DNA, the CDR3 is TGTGCCAGCAGCCCTGGACTAGCGGGAGAATGGGGCTACTACGAGCAGTACTTC.

This clone has a handful of counts. The J gene is TRBJ2-7, the V gene TRBV18; no firm D call. The V and J ends lost 3 bases and 0 bases respectively, with 15 bases between them. In germline, CDR1 is KGHSH, CDR2 LQKENI. The CDR3 has 16 residues. The CDR3 loop is CASSPSQASSSYEQYF. CDR3 coding DNA: TGTGCCAGCTCACCCAGTCAGGCGTCAAGCTCCTACGAGCAGTACTTC.

V gene TRBV4-1 combines with J gene TRBJ1-2, with 7 bases aligning to TRBD1. The CDR3 has 15 amino acids. Germline V gives CDR1 MGHRA, CDR2 YSYEKL. V was clipped by 0 bases and J by 6 bases; unmatched bases: 7. The CDR3 loop reads CASSQESTGSHGYTF. In DNA, the CDR3 is TGCGCCAGCAGCCAAGAGTCGACAGGGTCTCATGGCTACACCTTC.

CDR3 sequence: CASSSELTLNQPQHF. In DNA form, the CDR3 reads TGTGCCAGCAGCTCGGAGCTGACCCTGAATCAGCCCCAGCATTTT. The chain is built from TRBV5-5 and TRBJ1-5, with unresolved D. The germline gives CDR1 SGHKS, CDR2 YYEKEE (reference sequence). V dropped 3 bases and J dropped 4 bases, with 14 bases sitting between them. There are 15 residues in the CDR3.

This sequence joins TRBV18 and TRBJ1-1; D is possibly TRBD1 (5 bases). The CDR3 contains 15 residues. Deletions cut 3 bases from V and 0 bases from J, with 11 bases between. Germline CDR1 and CDR2: KGHSH and LQKENI. For the CDR3, the DNA is TGTGCCAGCTCACCGGGGAGGGGCATGAACACTGAAGCTTTCTTT. It encodes CASSPGRGMNTEAFF. The full variable domain, in which reference TRBV18 and TRBJ1-1 provide the parts outside the CDR3, is NAGVMQNPRHLVRRRGQEARLRCSPMKGHSHVYWYRQLPEEGLKFMVYLQKENIIDESGMPKERFSAEFPKEGPSILRIQQVVRGDSAAYFCASSPGRGMNTEAFFGQGTRLTVV.

This clone appeared a single time. The chain employs TRBV6-5 and TRBJ2-1; D possibly corresponds to TRBD2 (6 bases). CDR1 is MNHEY and CDR2 is SVGAGI in the germline V gene. This CDR3 has 12 amino acids. Trimming left V 6 bases short and J 10 bases short, with 13 bases between. CDR3 bases: TGTGCCAGCAGCCTCGGGGGTCAAGAGCAGTTCTTC. It translates to CASSLGGQEQFF.

The rearrangement uses TRBV27 and TRBJ2-3, with unresolved D. The germline V gene encodes CDR1 MNHEY and CDR2 SMNVEV (reference sequence). The length of the CDR3 is 12 residues. V gave up 2 bases and J gave up 5 bases, with 5 bases separating them. DNA of the CDR3: TGTGCCAGCAGTTTAGGCGGAGATACGCAGTATTTT. Protein: CASSLGGDTQYF.

The rearrangement joins TRBV7-8 to TRBJ2-1, with D perhaps TRBD2 (6 bases). V dropped 2 bases and J dropped 7 bases, with 12 bases sitting between them. The CDR3 sequence is 14 residues long. CDR1 and CDR2 (germline): SGHVS, FQNEAQ. The CDR3 nucleotides are TGTGCCAGCAGCTTAAGGAGGGTCCCGAATGAGCAGTTCTTC. This sequence encodes CASSLRRVPNEQFF.

The chain carries TRBV10-3 and TRBJ1-2; possible D gene TRBD1, 6 bases. Trimming pared 11 bases from V and 2 bases from J, leaving 15 bases between. Germline V gene data show CDR1 as ENHRY and CDR2 as SYGVKD. This CDR3 region has 13 residues. The CDR3, as DNA: TGTGCCTCGGGGGGCCAGGGGAACTATGGCTACACCTTC. This translates into CASGGQGNYGYTF.

The rearrangement links TRBV6-5 to TRBJ1-1, with a tentative D call TRBD1 (6 bases). CDR3 length equals 16 residues. V lost 2 bases and J 0 bases, leaving 13 bases between the germline ends. CDR1 is MNHEY and CDR2 is SVGAGI in the germline V gene. CDR3: CASSYLTDSLNTEAFF. The DNA for the CDR3 is TGTGCCAGCAGTTACCTGACGGACAGCCTGAACACTGAAGCTTTCTTT.

The rearrangement joins TRBV6-6 to TRBJ1-1, with D unclear. The CDR3 has 13 amino acids. Trimming cost V 2 bases and J 1 base, with 5 bases left between them. CDR1 and CDR2 from the germline V gene are MNHNY and SVGAGI (reference sequence). CDR3: CASSYAGNTEAFF. In nucleotides, the CDR3 is TGTGCCAGCAGTTACGCGGGGAACACTGAAGCTTTCTTT.

The chain has TRBV28 and TRBJ1-5; 10 positions match TRBD1. The V segment lost 3 bases and the J segment 5 bases; nucleotides outside the gene matches: 7. The CDR3 is 16 residues long. The germline CDR1 and CDR2 sequences are MDHEN and SYDVKM. The CDR3 DNA reads TGTGCCAGCAGTTTTGCCACGGGACAGGGGTATCAGCCCCAGCATTTT. Encoded protein: CASSFATGQGYQPQHF.

V usage is TRBV11-1 and J usage is TRBJ2-3, with D perhaps TRBD1 (6 bases). The germline gives CDR1 SGHAT, CDR2 FQDESV (reference sequence). The CDR3 consists of 13 residues. V dropped 4 bases and J dropped 1 base, with 6 bases sitting between them. The CDR3 here is CASSSGGTDTQYF. The CDR3 coding sequence is TGTGCCAGCAGCTCAGGGGGCACAGATACGCAGTATTTT.

The gene calls are TRBV5-1 and TRBJ1-3; D is uncertain. CDR3 size: 13 residues. V was shortened by 4 bases and J by 4 bases, with 9 bases between the two germline ends. CDR1 is SGHRS, CDR2 YFSETQ, per germline. The CDR3 is CASSRGSGNTIYF. In DNA, the CDR3 is TGCGCCAGCAGCAGAGGGTCCGGAAACACCATATATTTT.